This T cell receptor beta chain originates from a study of cytomegalovirus exposure and HLA in healthy donors. Study-wide results and caveats: In a later analysis, an Asian-associated ancestry cluster reportedly showed fewer N-insertions than the approximately 620-donor mean. An analysis that came later showed most CMV-associated TCR beta chains appearing HLA-restricted.

J was trimmed by 0 bases and V by 3 bases; bases with no gene match: 6. This CDR3 spans 16 amino acids. Germline CDR1 is LNHDA and CDR2 is SQIVND (reference sequence). Comments on this clone: Its antigen is undetermined.

This PCR relied on a set of 60 Vbeta primers and 13 Jbeta primers. The table came from immunoSEQ multiplex PCR; TCRdb's copy has only in-frame clones and leaves some out. The sample includes 150,000 to 200,000 clones, around 79% of them seen just once. The sample was PBMCs. The clonotype originates from a female donor in good health and CMV-seronegative. The chain combines TRBV19 with TRBJ1-1; TRBD1 matches 8 bases. CDR3 loop: CASSIGQGAVNTEAFF. CDR3 DNA: TGTGCCAGTAGTATCGGCCAGGGGGCAGTGAACACTGAAGCTTTCTTT.